One sample yielded the 3 T cell receptor beta chains listed below, sequenced in a study of neurological immune-mediated disorders. TCRdb passed the 5' RACE reads through MiXCR, listing each CDR3 protein once. Here the sample spans over 15,000 distinct CDR3 sequences, under 35% being singletons. Material for sequencing was PBMCs. The receptors were sampled from a man in his fifties with HTLV-1-associated myelopathy (HAM/TSP).

This clonotype was counted at least ten times. The chain employs TRBV20-1 and TRBJ2-1; D is possibly TRBD2 (6 bases). CDR1 and CDR2 from the germline V gene are DFQATT and SNEGSKA (reference sequence). This CDR3 is built from 16 residues. V lost 5 bases to trimming and J lost 0 bases, with 17 bases between them. CDR3: CSARYPGVTSYNEQFF. DNA for the CDR3: TGCAGTGCTCGATACCCGGGGGTGACCTCCTACAATGAGCAGTTCTTC.

This chain joins TRBV10-2 and TRBJ1-1, with 7 bases lining up with TRBD1. The CDR3 consists of 13 residues. Trimming cost V 8 bases and J 0 bases; bases outside gene matches: 3. Germline V gene data show CDR1 as WSHSY and CDR2 as SAAADI. Here the CDR3 reads CASHGTVNTEAFF. CDR3 coding DNA: TGCGCCAGCCACGGGACAGTGAACACTGAAGCTTTCTTT.

This rearrangement joins TRBV6-5 to TRBJ2-1; TRBD1 might be the D (6 bases). The CDR3 runs 13 residues. V lost 0 bases and J lost 7, with 7 bases in between. Germline V gives CDR1 MNHEY, CDR2 SVGAGI. DNA of the CDR3: TGTGCCAGCAGTTACTCGAGGGGGAATGAGCAGTTCTTC. This translates into CASSYSRGNEQFF.